This TCR beta chain was observed in a study of shared clonotypes between healthy human individuals. Findings and caveats of the study: Larger estimated richness was generally recorded for naive subsets relative to memory subsets. Tissue TCR repertoires likely differ from these blood-only repertoires.

Points on this clone: Antigen specificity is unknown.

Splitting the CD4+ cells yielded a CD45RA+ naive subset and a CD45RA-negative memory subset. Trimming took 0 bases from V and 7 from J, leaving 10 bases between them. The length of the CDR3 is 14 residues. The germline gives CDR1 SGHTA, CDR2 FQGNSA. The test was conducted at deep level. Measured with immunoSEQ multiplex PCR; TCRdb has only the in-frame clones, and not every one. The sample records about 2.5 million clones, less than 95% being singletons. Sequencing was carried out using naive CD4+ T cells from PBMCs. Regarding subset: CD45RA+ positively selected. V and J are TRBV7-2 and TRBJ2-1, with D maybe TRBD2 (5 bases). This receptor was identified in a man between 18 and 35 years old in good health. Some clones in this sample may be carry-over from other donors' samples. The CDR3 bases are TGTGCCAGCAGCTTAGCGGGAGTGGGAAATGAGCAGTTCTTC. It specifies CASSLAGVGNEQFF.